These T cell receptor beta chains were read from a single sample in a study of T cell changes during pregnancy in multiple sclerosis. Profiled with immunoSEQ multiplex PCR; TCRdb holds only in-frame clones, not every one. Of tens of thousands of clones listed, roughly 92% are singletons. Sequenced material: peripheral blood, taken in the second trimester of pregnancy. The source is a female donor with multiple sclerosis, enrolled in a pregnancy study. The CDR3 runs from the conserved cysteine through the conserved F or W. The order of the fields is CDR3 protein, V gene.

CDR3 protein: CASSLQQGQSPLHF; V gene: TRBV11-2
CDR3 protein: CASSNTGTYNEQFF; V gene: TRBV25-1
CDR3 protein: CATSRDGLHNSPLHF; V gene: TRBV15
CDR3 protein: CASRAGLAAETQYF; V gene: TRBV19
CDR3 protein: CASSQWRQDTYEQYF; V gene: TRBV4-1
CDR3 protein: CASSPLDRPARYGYTF; V gene: TRBV18
CDR3 protein: CASSSRVVLGGELFF; V gene: TRBV7-9
CDR3 protein: CASSFPPASGSLGTDTQYF; V gene: TRBV7-9
CDR3 protein: CASSFGQHGNTEAFF; V gene: TRBV5-4
CDR3 protein: CASSHSSLAGGREQYF; V gene: TRBV4-1
CDR3 protein: CASSSDGSYEQYF; V gene: TRBV10-1
CDR3 protein: CATRSHSGTGEQYF; V gene: TRBV15
CDR3 protein: CASSLDPGDYEQYF; V gene: TRBV7-9
CDR3 protein: CASSDSWGGAGTDTQYF; V gene: TRBV9
CDR3 protein: CASSLLAGGLQETQYF; V gene: TRBV27
CDR3 protein: CASRETSGSPGELFF; V gene: TRBV10-2
CDR3 protein: CASSEGWAGPNTEAFF; V gene: TRBV6-4
CDR3 protein: CASSLVQGGHEQYF; V gene: TRBV5-1
CDR3 protein: CASSQTGPGNTIYF; V gene: TRBV18
CDR3 protein: CASSLGVGPPGNTIYF; V gene: TRBV5-6
CDR3 protein: CASSSPKTRYPSKQYF; V gene: TRBV27
CDR3 protein: CSVEETRASYEQYF; V gene: TRBV29-1
CDR3 protein: CASSHLDRDPLSNQPQHF; V gene: TRBV23-1
CDR3 protein: CASSVTGNTGELFF; V gene: TRBV9
CDR3 protein: CASSPPGQPPYGYTF; V gene: TRBV4-3
CDR3 protein: CASSIKRAGASRDTQYF; V gene: TRBV7-9
CDR3 protein: CASRKERGTDTQYF; V gene: TRBV6-1
CDR3 protein: CASSGGTDYGYTF; V gene: TRBV6-6
CDR3 protein: CASSVAGGGQPQHF; V gene: TRBV9
CDR3 protein: CASRPGQGNYEQYF; V gene: TRBV6-6
CDR3 protein: CASSLAGREEKLFF; V gene: TRBV7-9
CDR3 protein: CASSPDRDGYGYTF; V gene: TRBV6-5
CDR3 protein: CASKSGGVGELFF; V gene: TRBV28
CDR3 protein: CASSRGGVRTEAFF; V gene: TRBV19
CDR3 protein: CASSSGGKTDTQYF; V gene: TRBV25-1
CDR3 protein: CASSQTGLSLPTQYF; V gene: TRBV14
CDR3 protein: CASSLSSYNSPLHF; V gene: TRBV11-3
CDR3 protein: CASTPLGKTEAFF; V gene: TRBV7-6
CDR3 protein: CASRTRFSSYNEQFF; V gene: TRBV27
CDR3 protein: CASSSSPMGRNSPLHF; V gene: TRBV11-2
CDR3 protein: CASSLDLARSSYEQYF; V gene: TRBV7-3
CDR3 protein: CAISESAGGRETQYF; V gene: TRBV10-3
CDR3 protein: CASSDEAGSTDTQYF; V gene: TRBV6-4
CDR3 protein: CASSIEGDRGPGELFF; V gene: TRBV19
CDR3 protein: CASSQASGRPNYNEQFF; V gene: TRBV14
CDR3 protein: CAWSRQGAPNTEAFF; V gene: TRBV30
CDR3 protein: CASSPSSYEQYF; V gene: TRBV7-2
CDR3 protein: CASRSDQETQYF; V gene: TRBV7-9
CDR3 protein: CASSLVVMTSGGTDTQYF; V gene: TRBV7-8